The 25 T cell receptor beta chains listed next were all sequenced from one sample in a study of human T cells and chemical hapten exposure. Specified time point: patch test 1, 2 weeks after DPC sensitization. Treatment indicated: therapeutic diphenylcyclopropenone sensitization with weekly scalp DPC. TCRdb used MiXCR to reprocess the RACE reads, holding one entry per CDR3 protein. The sample yields 350,000 or so distinct CDR3 sequences, around 7% seen once. Sequenced here: whole blood, sampled in connection with sensitization to the hapten diphenylcyclopropenone (DPC). Source of these receptors: a woman aged 18-30 years with alopecia areata. Some clones in this sample may be carry-over from other donors' samples.

This clonotype has just a few counts. The chain joins TRBV20-1 to TRBJ1-2; perhaps TRBD1 as D (6 bases). Germline values: CDR1 DFQATT, CDR2 SNEGSKA (reference sequence). Trimming took 3 bases from V and 7 from J, leaving 9 bases between them. The CDR3 loop spans 11 amino acids. CDR3 sequence (DNA): TGCAGTGCTAGGAGGGGGGTTGGCTACACCTTC. Encoded protein: CSARRGVGYTF.

V gene TRBV6-2 or TRBV6-3 combines with J gene TRBJ1-5; D not resolved. CDR1 is MNHEY, CDR2 SVGEGT, per germline. V gave up 0 bases and J gave up 6 bases, with 9 bases separating them. The CDR3 is made up of 14 amino acids. The CDR3 DNA is TGTGCCAGCAGTTACTCTGGCTGGGGTCAGCCCCAGCATTTT. It specifies CASSYSGWGQPQHF.

This clonotype came up a few times. The genes are TRBV12-3 or TRBV12-4 and TRBJ1-2; 7 bases align to TRBD1. The V and J ends lost 7 bases and 7 bases, in that order; junction bases with no gene match: 9. The CDR3 spans 13 residues. This CDR3 is CASILGSGGGYTF. CDR3 DNA sequence: TGTGCCAGCATTCTCGGATCAGGGGGTGGCTACACCTTC.

The chain employs TRBV20-1 and TRBJ1-3, with D possibly being TRBD1 (5 bases). Germline CDR1 and CDR2: DFQATT and SNEGSKA (reference sequence). V shed 5 bases and J shed 4 bases, with 12 bases lying between them. The CDR3 spans 13 residues. The CDR3 protein is CSASPRTGNTIYF. As DNA, the CDR3 is TGCAGTGCTTCCCCTAGGACAGGAAACACCATATATTTT.

This clonotype was detected many times. The chain carries TRBV6-2 or TRBV6-3 and TRBJ1-1; no reliable D call. With 4 bases removed from V and 8 bases from J, the gap between germline ends came to 14 bases. Per germline, CDR1 MNHEY and CDR2 SVGEGT. The CDR3 spans 13 residues. In DNA form, the CDR3 reads TGTGCCAGCAGTTTCTCGGCGCCAAGGGAAGCTTTCTTT. Its protein product is CASSFSAPREAFF.

The table lists this clonotype with many counts. The chain links TRBV20-1 to TRBJ1-2; D gene unclear. The CDR3 has 13 residues. The germline CDR1 and CDR2 sequences are DFQATT and SNEGSKA (reference sequence). V lost 3 bases to trimming and J lost 8 bases, with 16 bases between them. The CDR3 loop reads CSASPSRTAGYTF. CDR3 bases: TGCAGTGCTAGTCCGAGCAGGACGGCCGGCTACACCTTC.

This clonotype has a handful of counts. V gene TRBV6-5 combines with J gene TRBJ1-2; D is perhaps TRBD1 (6 bases). CDR3 length: 15 amino acids. The V gene lost 6 bases and the J gene lost 8 bases, with 22 bases spanning the gap. Germline V gene data show CDR1 as MNHEY and CDR2 as SVGAGI. The CDR3 here is CASSSGGGLIRGYTF. The CDR3 coding sequence is TGTGCCAGCAGCTCTGGCGGGGGGCTAATTCGAGGCTACACCTTC.

This rearrangement joins TRBV19 to TRBJ1-5; no firm D call. The V end was cut by 1 base, the J end by 0 bases, with 4 bases between. Germline V gene lookup returns CDR1 LNHDA and CDR2 SQIVND (reference sequence). The length of the CDR3 is 14 residues. Written as DNA, the CDR3 is TGTGCCAGTAGTATAGCGGATAGCAATCAGCCCCAGCATTTT. Amino acids: CASSIADSNQPQHF.

The sample holds many counts of this clonotype. V usage is TRBV7-8 and J usage is TRBJ2-5, with TRBD2 identical over 10 bases. The CDR3 extends over 18 amino acids. The V gene's germline CDR1 is SGHVS and CDR2 FQNEAQ. The J segment lost 1 base and the V segment lost 5 bases, leaving 13 bases of the junction unmatched. The CDR3 protein is CASSPYRVLAGVQETQYF. The CDR3 DNA follows: TGTGCCAGCAGCCCTTATAGGGTCCTAGCGGGGGTCCAAGAGACCCAGTACTTC.

This clonotype was detected many times. The rearrangement links TRBV7-6 to TRBJ1-1, with a weak D call TRBD1 (5 bases). The CDR3 covers 13 residues. Germline CDR1 is SGHVS and CDR2 is FNYEAQ. Trimming shortened V by 1 base and J by 10 bases, and 13 bases separated the two germline ends. The CDR3 region is CASSLDGGGRAFF. The CDR3 region has the DNA TGTGCCAGCAGCTTAGATGGGGGAGGGAGAGCTTTCTTT.

In its sample, this clonotype was seen many times. V and J are TRBV29-1 and TRBJ2-3, with 7 bases that match TRBD1. V trimming: 7 bases; J trimming: 1 base; junction bases outside the gene matches: 5. CDR3 length: 13 amino acids. Per germline, CDR1 SQVTM and CDR2 ANQGSEA. CDR3 amino acids: CSAGTVRTDTQYF. CDR3 sequence (DNA): TGCAGCGCCGGGACAGTCCGCACAGATACGCAGTATTTT.

The rearrangement uses TRBV6-5 and TRBJ2-3; 9 bases are a match to TRBD2. CDR3 size: 14 residues. The junction had 10 bases not matched to a gene; V was cut back by 8 bases and J by 7 bases. Germline assignment: CDR1 MNHEY and CDR2 SVGAGI. The CDR3 nucleotides are TGTGCCAGCCAGCAGCGGGGGGTGACAAATACGCAGTATTTT. This gives the protein CASQQRGVTNTQYF.

This clonotype has only a few counts. The chain carries TRBV20-1 and TRBJ1-3; no clear D gene. The length of the CDR3 is 13 residues. Between the trimmed V and J ends, which lost 2 bases and 0 bases, there was a span of 5 bases. Germline values: CDR1 DFQATT, CDR2 SNEGSKA (reference sequence). DNA for the CDR3: TGCAGTGCTAGACCGGACTCTGGAAACACCATATATTTT. Protein sequence: CSARPDSGNTIYF.

The J gene is TRBJ2-3, the V gene TRBV20-1, with 12 bases matching TRBD2. Germline trimming cut 4 bases from V and 6 bases from J; bases unmatched to any gene: 8. The CDR3 runs to 15 residues. Germline V gene sequence: CDR1 DFQATT, CDR2 SNEGSKA (reference sequence). The CDR3 is CSAISLAGGRDTQYF. The CDR3 DNA is TGCAGTGCTATAAGCCTAGCGGGGGGGCGCGATACGCAGTATTTT.

This clonotype has just a few counts. The CDR3 DNA follows: TGTGCCACCAGCCGCCTGTCTTGGGGGTCCCTCTACGAGCAGTACTTC. Translation: CATSRLSWGSLYEQYF. The gene calls are TRBV15 and TRBJ2-7; possibly TRBD1 or TRBD2 for D (5 bases each). This CDR3 has 16 residues. Trimming left V 5 bases short and J 3 bases short, with 20 bases between. Germline V gene lookup returns CDR1 LNHNV and CDR2 YYDKDF (reference sequence).

This clonotype turned up a few times. The V call is TRBV20-1, the J call TRBJ2-3, with 10 nucleotides matching TRBD2. With 3 bases clipped from V and 0 bases from J, the junction kept 9 bases outside the gene matches. Germline loops: CDR1 DFQATT, CDR2 SNEGSKA (reference sequence). CDR3 size: 17 residues. CDR3 bases: TGCAGTGCTAGCTTAGCGGGGGGACCTGTAAGCACAGATACGCAGTATTTT. Amino acids: CSASLAGGPVSTDTQYF.

This clonotype was seen many times. V and J are TRBV27 and TRBJ2-7; TRBD2 is a possible D gene (6 bases). Germline V gene sequence: CDR1 MNHEY, CDR2 SMNVEV (reference sequence). CDR3 length: 13 amino acids. Between the trimmed V and J ends, which lost 6 bases and 2 bases, there was a span of 11 bases. The CDR3 bases are TGTGCCAGCAGAAGGGGACTCGCCTACGAGCAGTACTTC. It translates to CASRRGLAYEQYF.

The chain employs TRBV5-5 and TRBJ1-2, with TRBD1 as a possible D gene (5 bases). The germline V gene encodes CDR1 SGHKS and CDR2 YYEKEE (reference sequence). The CDR3 length is 14 residues. The ends were cut back, 3 bases at V and 7 bases at J, with 16 bases in the middle. The CDR3 is CASSWDPASAGYTF. CDR3 nucleotides: TGTGCCAGCAGCTGGGACCCAGCTTCAGCTGGCTACACCTTC. The full variable domain, rest sourced from reference TRBV5-5 and TRBJ1-2, is DAGVTQSPTHLIKTRGQQVTLRCSPISGHKSVSWYQQVLGQGPQFIFQYYEKEERGRGNFPDRFSARQFPNYSSELNVNALLLGDSALYLCASSWDPASAGYTFGSGTRLTVV.

This clonotype was counted only a few times. The chain couples TRBV3-1 to TRBJ2-5; TRBD2 matches 7 bases. The CDR3 has 15 amino acids. Looked up from germline, CDR1 is LGHDT and CDR2 is YNNKEL (reference sequence). The ends lost 1 base at V and 5 bases at J; junction bases unmatched: 7. Written as DNA, the CDR3 is TGTGCCAGCAGCCAAGTGGCGGGGGTCGTGGAGACCCAGTACTTC. This sequence encodes CASSQVAGVVETQYF.

This clonotype has a count of ten or more. This chain links TRBV7-2 with TRBJ2-3, with 8 nucleotides matching TRBD2. Germline trimming cut 3 bases from V and 4 bases from J; bases unmatched to any gene: 21. The CDR3 spans 20 residues. Germline V gene lookup returns CDR1 SGHTA and CDR2 FQGNSA. The CDR3 sequence: CASSFPGGLAGGPEADTQYF. As DNA, the CDR3 is TGTGCCAGCAGCTTTCCTGGTGGCCTAGCGGGCGGACCTGAGGCAGATACGCAGTATTTT. Full variable domain (outside the CDR3, taken from reference TRBV7-2 and TRBJ2-3): GAGVSQSPSNKVTEKGKDVELRCDPISGHTALYWYRQSLGQGLEFLIYFQGNSAPDKSGLPSDRFSAERTGGSVSTLTIQRTQQEDSAVYLCASSFPGGLAGGPEADTQYFGPGTRLTVL.

The rearrangement uses TRBV4-3 and TRBJ2-2, with a weak D call TRBD1 (5 bases). The CDR3 has 19 amino acids. The germline gives CDR1 LGHNA, CDR2 YSLEER. V shed 0 bases and J shed 4 bases, with 21 bases lying between them. Here the CDR3 reads CASSQDWVRANPSTGELFF. The CDR3 nucleotides read TGCGCCAGCAGCCAAGATTGGGTCAGGGCCAATCCTAGCACCGGGGAGCTGTTTTTT.

There are many counts of this clonotype. The chain carries TRBV12-5 and TRBJ2-7; D is ambiguous. Germline CDR1 reads LGHNT; CDR2 reads FRNRAP. Trimming left V 0 bases short and J 2 bases short, with 11 bases between. The CDR3 is made up of 15 amino acids. The CDR3 DNA reads as TGTGCTAGTGGTTTGGTAGCGCGTCCAGCCTACGAGCAGTACTTC. This encodes CASGLVARPAYEQYF.

The sample holds many counts of this clonotype. The chain couples TRBV15 to TRBJ2-3; TRBD1 matches 8 bases. Germline assignment: CDR1 LNHNV and CDR2 YYDKDF (reference sequence). V was pared by 6 bases and J by 3 bases, with 2 bases of the junction left unmatched. The CDR3 runs to 13 residues. CDR3 coding DNA: TGTGCCACCAGGACAGGGGCGACAGATACGCAGTATTTT. Protein product: CATRTGATDTQYF.

The chain combines TRBV12-3 or TRBV12-4 with TRBJ2-1; D is possibly TRBD1 (6 bases). The length of the CDR3 is 17 residues. V was trimmed by 3 bases and J by 6 bases, leaving 21 bases between them. This chain's CDR3 is CASSLRLSGAPVNEQFF. Written as DNA, the CDR3 is TGTGCCAGCAGTTTGCGTTTGTCAGGGGCGCCGGTCAATGAGCAGTTCTTC.

V is TRBV27 and J is TRBJ2-5; D gene ambiguous. Germline CDR1 reads MNHEY; CDR2 reads SMNVEV (reference sequence). The ends were cut back, 3 bases at V and 5 bases at J, with 13 bases in the middle. The CDR3 totals 14 residues. The CDR3 DNA is TGTGCCAGCAGTTTCCGGTTCGCCCGGGAGACCCAGTACTTC. This gives the protein CASSFRFARETQYF.